The 27 T cell receptor beta chains below all came from one sample that was sequenced in a study of cytomegalovirus exposure and HLA in healthy donors. The PCR ran on 60 Vbeta and 13 Jbeta primers. Clones were sequenced by immunoSEQ multiplex PCR, and TCRdb holds only the in-frame ones, with some missing. Of tens of thousands of clones in the sample, just over 65% were seen once. Input material: PBMCs. These receptors originate from a man younger than 40 in good health and CMV-seronegative.

V gene TRBV7-2 combines with J gene TRBJ2-3; TRBD1 matches at 7 bases. The J segment lost 6 bases and the V segment lost 5 bases, leaving 11 bases of the junction unmatched. Germline V CDR1 and CDR2: SGHTA, FQGNSA. This CDR3 has 15 residues. The CDR3 region is CASSLVEGARDTQYF. CDR3 bases: TGTGCCAGCAGCCTAGTTGAGGGGGCGCGGGATACGCAGTATTTT. Filled out from reference TRBV7-2 and TRBJ2-3, the complete variable domain reads GAGVSQSPSNKVTEKGKDVELRCDPISGHTALYWYRQSLGQGLEFLIYFQGNSAPDKSGLPSDRFSAERTGGSVSTLTIQRTQQEDSAVYLCASSLVEGARDTQYFGPGTRLTVL.

The chain is built from TRBV6-5 and TRBJ2-7; D is perhaps TRBD1 (5 bases). The germline V gene has CDR1 MNHEY and CDR2 SVGAGI. CDR3 length: 11 residues. V lost 6 bases to trimming and J lost 2 bases, with 5 bases between them. In DNA form, the CDR3 reads TGTGCCAGCAGGACAGCCTACGAGCAGTACTTC. Translation gives CASRTAYEQYF.

This clone was observed a single time. The CDR3 reads CASSLAKRLGANVLTF. The CDR3 DNA reads as TGTGCCAGCAGCTTAGCGAAGCGGTTGGGGGCCAACGTCCTGACTTTC. The chain joins TRBV7-9 to TRBJ2-6, with a possible D match to TRBD2 (5 bases). V shed 0 bases and J shed 4 bases, with 10 bases lying between them. The CDR3 consists of 16 residues. Germline V CDR1 and CDR2: SEHNR, FQNEAQ (reference sequence).

The V gene is TRBV5-4, the J gene TRBJ2-1; no firm D call. Trimming stripped 0 bases from V and 7 bases from J, with 8 bases between. The CDR3 length is 13 residues. Germline CDR1 and CDR2: SGHNT and YYREEE (reference sequence). For the CDR3, the DNA is TGTGCCAGCAGCTTGGTTTATCCGAATGAGCAGTTCTTC. Its translation is CASSLVYPNEQFF.

CDR3 sequence (DNA): TGTGCCAGCAGGACGACAGCTAACACTGAAGCTTTCTTT. Amino acids: CASRTTANTEAFF. The genes are TRBV7-8 and TRBJ1-1, with D possibly TRBD1 on 5 matching bases. V lost 6 bases and J 2 bases, leaving 10 bases between the germline ends. Germline CDR1 reads SGHVS; CDR2 reads FQNEAQ. The length of the CDR3 is 13 residues.

Only a few counts were recorded for this clone. The chain recombines TRBV2 with TRBJ2-1; 15 bases fit TRBD2. Looked up from germline, CDR1 is SNHLY and CDR2 is FYNNEI. This CDR3 region has 14 residues. V shed 8 bases, J shed 10 bases, and the junction held 6 bases outside the gene matches. The chain's CDR3 is CASSPGLAGGEQFF. The CDR3 DNA follows: TGTGCCAGCTCCCCAGGACTAGCGGGAGGGGAGCAGTTCTTC.

This clone was seen a few times. This chain links TRBV2 with TRBJ1-1; 9 bases are shared with TRBD1. The junction had 5 bases not matched to a gene; V was cut back by 6 bases and J by 0 bases. Germline CDR1 is SNHLY and CDR2 is FYNNEI. There are 15 residues in the CDR3. CDR3 sequence reads: CASRGQGFMNTEAFF. Here the CDR3 DNA reads TGTGCCAGCAGAGGACAGGGGTTCATGAACACTGAAGCTTTCTTT.

The chain employs TRBV5-1 and TRBJ2-3, with unresolved D. Germline assignment: CDR1 SGHRS and CDR2 YFSETQ. V was cut by 5 bases and J by 2 bases, with 12 bases left in between. The CDR3 covers 14 residues. The CDR3 sequence: CASRMSADTDTQYF. CDR3 nucleotide sequence: TGCGCCAGCAGAATGAGTGCGGACACAGATACGCAGTATTTT.

This chain connects TRBV10-1 to TRBJ2-1; no firm D call. CDR3 length: 13 amino acids. V was trimmed by 8 bases and J by 0 bases, leaving 8 bases between them. Germline lookup yields CDR1 WNHNN and CDR2 SYGVQD (reference sequence). CDR3 nucleotide sequence: TGCGCCAGCTCCTACGGCTCCTACAATGAGCAGTTCTTC. This codes for CASSYGSYNEQFF.

V and J are TRBV19 and TRBJ1-1; D may be TRBD1 (5 bases). This CDR3 comprises 14 residues. The germline gives CDR1 LNHDA, CDR2 SQIVND (reference sequence). Deletions cut 3 bases from V and 3 bases from J, with 11 bases between. DNA for the CDR3: TGTGCCAGTAGTATTACTCAGGGTGACACTGAAGCTTTCTTT. This sequence encodes CASSITQGDTEAFF.

In its sample, this clone was seen once. The CDR3, as DNA: TGTGCCAGCACCCCGGACAGGGTCGGTGGCTACACCTTC. It yields the protein CASTPDRVGGYTF. This sequence joins TRBV5-6 and TRBJ1-2, with TRBD1 matching over 8 bases. Germline CDR1 SGHDT, CDR2 YYEEEE. Trimming removed 6 bases from V and 7 bases from J; junction bases left unmatched: 8. This CDR3 spans 13 amino acids. Variable domain in full (rest from reference TRBV5-6 and TRBJ1-2): DAGVTQSPTHLIKTRGQQVTLRCSPKSGHDTVSWYQQALGQGPQFIFQYYEEEERQRGNFPDRFSGHQFPNYSSELNVNALLLGDSALYLCASTPDRVGGYTFGSGTRLTVV.

The V gene is TRBV18, the J gene TRBJ2-1, with D possibly being TRBD2 (6 bases). The ends were cut back, 3 bases at V and 7 bases at J, with 16 bases in the middle. This CDR3 comprises 15 residues. Germline-derived CDR1 and CDR2 are KGHSH and LQKENI. Written as DNA, the CDR3 is TGTGCCAGCTCACCCGGGGGAGTGAGGGGTAATGAGCAGTTCTTC. This sequence encodes CASSPGGVRGNEQFF.

The V and J genes are TRBV7-9 and TRBJ1-2; 9 bases are shared with TRBD1. V shed 4 bases, J shed 8 bases, and the junction held 8 bases outside the gene matches. This CDR3 has 14 amino acids. Per the germline V gene, CDR1 is SEHNR and CDR2 is FQNEAQ (reference sequence). CDR3: CASSSGTGLPGYTF. The CDR3 nucleotides are TGTGCCAGCAGCTCCGGGACAGGGTTGCCGGGCTACACCTTC.

There are many counts of this clone. The rearrangement links TRBV12-5 to TRBJ1-3; possible D gene TRBD1, 5 bases. V lost 5 bases and J lost 5, with 7 bases in between. Germline V gene sequence: CDR1 LGHNT, CDR2 FRNRAP. The CDR3 has 12 residues. Here the CDR3 DNA reads TGTGCTAGTGGTCCGGACAGAAACACCATATATTTT. It codes for CASGPDRNTIYF.

This clone was observed once. The DNA for the CDR3 is TGTGCCAGCAAGGGGTCGTCCCGGACTAGCAACTCCCCCTACTCCTACGAGCAGTACTTC. Protein sequence: CASKGSSRTSNSPYSYEQYF. V is TRBV27 and J is TRBJ2-7, with TRBD2 matching 8 bases. The V gene's germline CDR1 is MNHEY and CDR2 SMNVEV (reference sequence). The length of the CDR3 is 20 residues. V shed 7 bases, J shed 0 bases, and the junction held 23 bases outside the gene matches.

The CDR3 loop reads CASSPRTTGRTEAFF. Here the CDR3 DNA reads TGTGCCAGCAGCCCACGGACCACAGGGCGAACTGAAGCTTTCTTT. The rearrangement uses TRBV9 and TRBJ1-1; D may be TRBD1 (6 bases). The V gene's germline CDR1 is SGDLS and CDR2 YYNGEE. Between the trimmed V and J ends, which lost 4 bases and 5 bases, there was a span of 18 bases. There are 15 residues in the CDR3.

The rearrangement uses TRBV19 and TRBJ1-2, with D possibly being TRBD1 (5 bases). V shed 6 bases and J shed 12 bases, with 14 bases lying between them. The CDR3 covers 11 residues. Germline V gene lookup returns CDR1 LNHDA and CDR2 SQIVND (reference sequence). The CDR3: CASSRQRVNTF. In DNA form, the CDR3 reads TGTGCCAGTAGCCGACAGCGAGTCAACACCTTC.

The chain is built from TRBV5-8 and TRBJ1-1; TRBD1 agrees at 9 bases. After removal of 3 bases from V and 1 base from J, the junction contained 1 base not matched to a gene. CDR3 length: 14 residues. From germline, CDR1 is SGHTS and CDR2 YDEGEE. CDR3 nucleotide sequence: TGTGCCAGCAGCTCGGACAGGGGGAACACTGAAGCTTTCTTT. Amino acid sequence: CASSSDRGNTEAFF.

This chain connects TRBV7-2 to TRBJ2-2; 11 bases fit TRBD2. Trimming removed 2 bases from V and 6 bases from J; junction bases left unmatched: 8. Per the germline V gene, CDR1 is SGHTA and CDR2 is FQGNSA. The CDR3 totals 17 residues. In nucleotides, the CDR3 is TGTGCCAGCAGCTTATTCGGGGTAGCGGGAGGGCCCGGGGAGCTGTTTTTT. Its protein product is CASSLFGVAGGPGELFF.

This rearrangement joins TRBV28 to TRBJ2-3; possibly TRBD1 for D (6 bases). Germline V gene data show CDR1 as MDHEN and CDR2 as SYDVKM. The CDR3 extends over 15 amino acids. Trimming shortened V by 6 bases and J by 1 base, and 14 bases separated the two germline ends. The CDR3 nucleotides read TGTGCCAGCAGCCTGGACAGCCCACGCACAGATACGCAGTATTTT. Protein: CASSLDSPRTDTQYF.

The V and J genes are TRBV5-1 and TRBJ2-7; 9 bases match TRBD2. CDR3 length: 16 amino acids. Germline V gene data show CDR1 as SGHRS and CDR2 as YFSETQ. J was trimmed by 3 bases and V by 7 bases; bases with no gene match: 14. Here the CDR3 DNA reads TGCGCCAGCGTTCCTGGGGGGATTAGCGGGGGCTACGAGCAGTACTTC. Translating gives CASVPGGISGGYEQYF.

The chain couples TRBV19 to TRBJ2-5; 9 bases line up with TRBD1. This CDR3 region has 13 residues. Germline V lookup: CDR1 LNHDA, CDR2 SQIVND (reference sequence). J was trimmed by 2 bases and V by 6 bases; bases with no gene match: 1. The DNA for the CDR3 is TGTGCCAGTAGGGACAGGGGTCAAGAGACCCAGTACTTC. It translates to CASRDRGQETQYF.

The chain joins TRBV4-1 to TRBJ2-3, with D perhaps matching TRBD2 (6 bases). Trimming pared 2 bases from V and 2 bases from J, leaving 14 bases between. The germline V gene has CDR1 MGHRA and CDR2 YSYEKL. This CDR3 region has 16 residues. As DNA, the CDR3 is TGCGCCAGCAGCCAAAGCCTCGGGGGACTCACAGATACGCAGTATTTT. Protein sequence: CASSQSLGGLTDTQYF.

The rearrangement links TRBV27 to TRBJ1-2; TRBD1 matches 7 bases. Germline assignment: CDR1 MNHEY and CDR2 SMNVEV (reference sequence). Losses at the gene ends were 0 bases for V and 3 bases for J; bases not matched to a gene: 4. This CDR3 contains 15 residues. This CDR3 is CASSLSGGDYYGYTF. The CDR3 nucleotides read TGTGCCAGCAGTTTATCAGGGGGCGATTACTATGGCTACACCTTC.

The chain couples TRBV7-9 to TRBJ1-1, with D perhaps matching TRBD1 (5 bases). Trimming took 7 bases from V and 3 from J, leaving 9 bases between them. The CDR3 is 12 amino acids. The germline gives CDR1 SEHNR, CDR2 FQNEAQ (reference sequence). This CDR3 is CASNGGDTEAFF. The CDR3 nucleotides read TGTGCCAGCAACGGGGGTGACACTGAAGCTTTCTTT.

The chain combines TRBV27 with TRBJ1-1; 7 bases map to TRBD1. The CDR3 runs 16 residues. Trimming at V came to 5 bases and at J to 6 bases, leaving 15 bases not matched to a gene. Germline V gene lookup returns CDR1 MNHEY and CDR2 SMNVEV (reference sequence). The CDR3 protein is CASSPDRFYPHAEAFF. The CDR3, as DNA: TGTGCCAGCAGTCCGGACAGGTTCTACCCGCACGCTGAAGCTTTCTTT.

The J gene is TRBJ2-1, the V gene TRBV27; 7 bases map to TRBD1. The CDR3 loop spans 13 amino acids. The germline CDR1 and CDR2 sequences are MNHEY and SMNVEV (reference sequence). Germline trimming cut 2 bases from V and 6 bases from J; bases unmatched to any gene: 1. The CDR3 nucleotides read TGTGCCAGCAGTTTAAGACAGGGCAATGAGCAGTTCTTC. As protein: CASSLRQGNEQFF.